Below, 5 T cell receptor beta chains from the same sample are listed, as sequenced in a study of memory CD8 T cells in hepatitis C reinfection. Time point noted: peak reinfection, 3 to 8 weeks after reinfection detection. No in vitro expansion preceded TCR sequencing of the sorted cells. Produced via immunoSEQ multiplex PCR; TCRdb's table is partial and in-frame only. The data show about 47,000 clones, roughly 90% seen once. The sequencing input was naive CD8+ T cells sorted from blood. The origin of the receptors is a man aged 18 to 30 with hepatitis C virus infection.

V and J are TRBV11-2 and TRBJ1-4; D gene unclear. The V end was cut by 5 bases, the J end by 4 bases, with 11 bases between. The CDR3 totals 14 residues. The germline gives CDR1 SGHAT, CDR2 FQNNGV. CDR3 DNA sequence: TGTGCCAGCAGCGGAAGAGGAGGTAATGAAAAACTGTTTTTT. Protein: CASSGRGGNEKLFF.

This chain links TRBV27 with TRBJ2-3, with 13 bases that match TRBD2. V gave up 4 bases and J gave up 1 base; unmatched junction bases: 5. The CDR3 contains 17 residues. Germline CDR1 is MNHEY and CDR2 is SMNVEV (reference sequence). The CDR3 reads CASSSRTSGSRTDTQYF. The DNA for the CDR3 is TGTGCCAGCAGTTCCCGGACTAGCGGGAGTCGCACAGATACGCAGTATTTT.

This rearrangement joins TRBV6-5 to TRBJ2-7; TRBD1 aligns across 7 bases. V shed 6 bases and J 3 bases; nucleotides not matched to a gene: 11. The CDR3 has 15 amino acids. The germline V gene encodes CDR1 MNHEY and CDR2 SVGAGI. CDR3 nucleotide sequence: TGTGCCAGCAGCCGGAAGGGGGCCCAGCACTACGAGCAGTACTTC. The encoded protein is CASSRKGAQHYEQYF.

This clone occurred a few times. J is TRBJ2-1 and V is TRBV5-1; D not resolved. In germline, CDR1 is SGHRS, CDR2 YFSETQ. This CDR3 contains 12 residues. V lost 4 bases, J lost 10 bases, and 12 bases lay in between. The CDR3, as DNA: TGCGCCAGCAGCACCCCCGAGACAGAGCAGTTCTTC. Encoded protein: CASSTPETEQFF.

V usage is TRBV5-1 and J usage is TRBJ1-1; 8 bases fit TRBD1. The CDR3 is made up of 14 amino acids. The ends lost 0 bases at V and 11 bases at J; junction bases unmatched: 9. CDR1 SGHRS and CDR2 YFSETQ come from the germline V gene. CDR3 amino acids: CASSLGQGRTGAFF. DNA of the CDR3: TGCGCCAGCAGCTTGGGACAGGGGCGGACGGGGGCTTTCTTT. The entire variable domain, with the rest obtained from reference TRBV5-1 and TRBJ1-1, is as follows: KAGVTQTPRYLIKTRGQQVTLSCSPISGHRSVSWYQQTPGQGLQFLFEYFSETQRNKGNFPGRFSGRQFSNSRSEMNVSTLELGDSALYLCASSLGQGRTGAFFGQGTRLTVV.